The 18 T cell receptor beta chains in this list originate from one sample, sequenced in a study of Ad26.COV2.S vaccination and SARS-CoV-2 variants. The treatment denotes: roughly 19 received Ad26.COV2.S at low or high dose, single or two shots; a few received placebo; per-sample allocation not given. Collection of the samples took place on day 63 after the first injection of vaccine or placebo. The table came from immunoSEQ multiplex PCR; TCRdb's copy has only in-frame clones and leaves some out. The top ten clones hold less than 4% of a sample with about 350,000 clones, about 88% of them seen once. The sequencing here drew on peripheral blood, taken in a trial of Ad26.COV2.S vaccine versus placebo. The receptors stem from a person aged 18 to 59 who received the Ad26.COV2.S COVID-19 vaccine or a placebo.

The chain employs TRBV24-1 and TRBJ2-3, with a possible D match to TRBD1 (5 bases). Trimming stripped 5 bases from V and 2 bases from J, with 19 bases between. Germline lookup yields CDR1 KGHDR and CDR2 SFDVKD. CDR3 size: 17 residues. CDR3 in DNA: TGTGCCACCAGTGGGGGCCGACGGCGACGTCTCACAGATACGCAGTATTTT. Translation gives CATSGGRRRRLTDTQYF.

The V and J genes are TRBV5-6 and TRBJ2-5, with D possibly being TRBD2 (6 bases). V gave up 3 bases and J gave up 4 bases, with 16 bases separating them. Germline V gives CDR1 SGHDT, CDR2 YYEEEE. This CDR3 comprises 15 residues. The CDR3 region has the DNA TGTGCCAGCAGCTGGGGCGGGGTGTGGTCAGAGACCCAGTACTTC. Protein: CASSWGGVWSETQYF.

Concerning this clone itself: This specimen includes other DNA sequences encoding the same CDR3. The gene calls are TRBV11-2 and TRBJ2-7; D unclear. This CDR3 has 12 residues. V lost 0 bases, J lost 4 bases, and 4 bases lay in between. Germline loops: CDR1 SGHAT, CDR2 FQNNGV. The CDR3 here is CASSLDRYEQYF. CDR3 nucleotides: TGTGCCAGCAGCTTAGATCGATACGAGCAGTACTTC.

The rearrangement uses TRBV5-1 and TRBJ2-7, with D possibly matching TRBD2 (6 bases). The germline V gene has CDR1 SGHRS and CDR2 YFSETQ. V lost 0 bases and J lost 2, with 9 bases in between. This CDR3 comprises 14 residues. The CDR3 is CASSLEEGPYEQYF. The CDR3, as DNA: TGCGCCAGCAGCTTGGAGGAGGGACCCTACGAGCAGTACTTC.

V gene TRBV10-3 combines with J gene TRBJ1-3; no definite D call. CDR3 length: 18 residues. V lost 0 bases and J 0 bases, leaving 15 bases between the germline ends. The germline V gene encodes CDR1 ENHRY and CDR2 SYGVKD. CDR3 loop: CAISESSGRQPSGNTIYF. The CDR3 DNA sequence: TGTGCCATCAGTGAGTCTTCCGGACGCCAACCCTCTGGAAACACCATATATTTT.

The chain combines TRBV10-2 with TRBJ1-1, with 7 positions matching TRBD1. The CDR3 sequence is 14 residues long. V was clipped by 0 bases and J by 5 bases; unmatched bases: 3. The germline gives CDR1 WSHSY, CDR2 SAAADI. The CDR3 protein is CASSESGRGTEAFF. The DNA of the CDR3 is TGCGCCAGCAGTGAGTCGGGCAGGGGGACTGAAGCTTTCTTT.

This sequence joins TRBV19 and TRBJ2-1; TRBD2 matches 9 bases. J was trimmed by 5 bases and V by 6 bases; bases with no gene match: 17. Germline-derived CDR1 and CDR2 are LNHDA and SQIVND (reference sequence). There are 18 residues in the CDR3. Here the CDR3 reads CASSDRWGWREGHNEQFF. The CDR3 coding sequence is TGTGCCAGTAGCGACAGGTGGGGATGGCGGGAGGGCCACAATGAGCAGTTCTTC.

The V and J genes are TRBV4-3 and TRBJ2-3; 7 bases are shared with TRBD2. The CDR3 is 16 residues long. Germline CDR1 and CDR2: LGHNA and YSLEER. With 4 bases clipped from V and 4 bases from J, the junction kept 11 bases outside the gene matches. CDR3 region: CASSRVTGGGPDTQYF. CDR3 DNA sequence: TGCGCCAGCAGCCGAGTAACTGGCGGGGGTCCAGATACGCAGTATTTT.

The rearrangement links TRBV9 to TRBJ2-7; 8 bases match TRBD2. Trimming removed 0 bases from V and 6 bases from J; junction bases left unmatched: 2. The CDR3 has 13 amino acids. Germline CDR1 SGDLS, CDR2 YYNGEE. The CDR3 nucleotides are TGTGCCAGCAGCGTAGGCGGGGGGAGCGAGCAGTACTTC. Translating it yields CASSVGGGSEQYF.

V is TRBV7-2 and J is TRBJ1-5; D possibly corresponds to TRBD1 (5 bases). This CDR3 is built from 15 residues. V was pared by 2 bases and J by 6 bases, with 14 bases between. Germline V gene lookup returns CDR1 SGHTA and CDR2 FQGNSA. CDR3 amino acids: CASSLQGRGGQPQHF. In DNA, the CDR3 is TGTGCCAGCAGCTTACAGGGTAGAGGTGGTCAGCCCCAGCATTTT.

The chain carries TRBV27 and TRBJ1-1, with a tentative D call TRBD1 (5 bases). Per germline, CDR1 MNHEY and CDR2 SMNVEV (reference sequence). Deletions cut 5 bases from V and 0 bases from J, with 16 bases between. The CDR3 runs 16 residues. CDR3 nucleotides: TGTGCCAGCAGTGGGTGGAGATTGGGGGTGAACACTGAAGCTTTCTTT. This translates into CASSGWRLGVNTEAFF.

The chain joins TRBV5-6 to TRBJ2-5; the D gene is possibly TRBD2 (5 bases). The CDR3 sequence is 15 residues long. V lost 0 bases and J lost 2, with 11 bases in between. Germline V gene data show CDR1 as SGHDT and CDR2 as YYEEEE. DNA for the CDR3: TGTGCCAGCAGCTTGGTTGGGGAGCCTCAAGAGACCCAGTACTTC. It encodes CASSLVGEPQETQYF.

The chain is built from TRBV7-9 and TRBJ2-7, with a tentative D call TRBD1 (5 bases). This CDR3 is built from 13 residues. Per germline, CDR1 SEHNR and CDR2 FQNEAQ (reference sequence). The V end lost 5 bases, the J end lost 3 bases, and 11 bases lay between the germline ends. CDR3 protein: CASSRQLGYEQYF. The CDR3 region has the DNA TGTGCCAGCAGCAGACAGTTGGGCTACGAGCAGTACTTC.

The chain carries TRBV7-2 and TRBJ1-5; tentative D call: TRBD1 (5 bases). The V gene's germline CDR1 is SGHTA and CDR2 FQGNSA. The V gene lost 5 bases and the J gene lost 3 bases, with 8 bases spanning the gap. The CDR3 has 13 residues. CDR3: CASSPGHNQPQHF. The CDR3 region has the DNA TGTGCCAGCAGCCCCGGACACAATCAGCCCCAGCATTTT.

This chain connects TRBV18 to TRBJ2-7, with a tentative D call TRBD2 (5 bases). The CDR3 covers 13 residues. The V end was cut by 8 bases, the J end by 0 bases, with 11 bases between. Germline V gene sequence: CDR1 KGHSH, CDR2 LQKENI. CDR3: CASHPGSSYEQYF. CDR3 nucleotide sequence: TGTGCCAGCCACCCGGGGAGCTCCTACGAGCAGTACTTC.

This clone was picked up a small number of times. This sequence joins TRBV6-5 and TRBJ1-2; perhaps TRBD1 as D (5 bases). Germline CDR1 MNHEY, CDR2 SVGAGI. The germline V and J ends were trimmed by 6 bases and 1 base, with 9 bases remaining between them. This CDR3 is built from 13 residues. The CDR3 DNA is TGTGCCAGCAGGCGACAGCTTAACTATGGCTACACCTTC. Its translation is CASRRQLNYGYTF.

This clone was detected only once. The chain employs TRBV5-1 and TRBJ2-3; D is perhaps TRBD1 (5 bases). Germline V gene data show CDR1 as SGHRS and CDR2 as YFSETQ. This CDR3 region has 16 residues. V was cut by 0 bases and J by 4 bases, with 15 bases left in between. The CDR3 DNA reads TGCGCCAGCAGCTTGGAAGGGGCCGGACCGCCAGATACGCAGTATTTT. It codes for CASSLEGAGPPDTQYF.

This rearrangement joins TRBV15 to TRBJ2-3; the match to TRBD2 covers 11 bases. The V and J ends lost 9 bases and 5 bases, in that order; junction bases with no gene match: 16. Germline V gene lookup returns CDR1 LNHNV and CDR2 YYDKDF (reference sequence). The CDR3 totals 17 residues. As DNA, the CDR3 is TGTGCCACGCGGACTAGCGGGTTACGAGTTGTGGGAGATACGCAGTATTTT. Protein: CATRTSGLRVVGDTQYF.